Following are 11 T cell receptor beta chains from one sample sequenced in a study of blood T cell repertoires in COVID-19. Only in-frame clones appear in the TCRdb table, and some are missing; sequencing was by immunoSEQ multiplex PCR. The profile shows about 440,000 clones, roughly 85% of them singletons. The sequencing input was PBMCs or T cells enriched from blood (not recorded which). These receptors all stem from a woman in her late teens or twenties with acute COVID-19.

V and J are TRBV25-1 and TRBJ1-5; no clear D. The CDR3 consists of 18 residues. Per germline, CDR1 MGHDK and CDR2 SYGVNS. The germline V and J ends were trimmed by 3 bases and 0 bases, with 18 bases remaining between them. CDR3 amino acids: CASSDPDEGWYSNQPQHF. The CDR3 bases are TGTGCCAGCAGTGACCCGGACGAGGGATGGTATAGCAATCAGCCCCAGCATTTT.

A single count supports this clone. The V and J genes are TRBV28 and TRBJ1-2; D unresolved. This CDR3 has 11 residues. V shed 3 bases and J shed 6 bases, with 5 bases lying between them. Per the germline V gene, CDR1 is MDHEN and CDR2 is SYDVKM. The CDR3 region is CASSFRDGYTF. Written as DNA, the CDR3 is TGTGCCAGCAGTTTCCGGGATGGCTACACCTTC.

J is TRBJ1-1 and V is TRBV11-3, with D hard to call. This CDR3 region has 13 residues. The germline gives CDR1 SGHNT, CDR2 YENEEA. Between the trimmed V and J ends, which lost 3 bases and 3 bases, there was a span of 8 bases. The CDR3 loop is CASSFGDHTEAFF. The CDR3 coding sequence is TGTGCCAGCAGCTTCGGGGATCACACTGAAGCTTTCTTT.

Worth noting for this clone: The sample contains more than one DNA sequence encoding this CDR3. The chain couples TRBV3-1 (or the pseudogene TRBV3-2) to TRBJ1-1; no clear D. V lost 3 bases and J lost 2, with 4 bases in between. The CDR3 has 12 residues. CDR1 is LGHDT, CDR2 YNNKEL, per germline (reference sequence). The CDR3 loop reads CASSQANTEAFF. In nucleotides, the CDR3 is TGTGCCAGCAGCCAGGCTAACACTGAAGCTTTCTTT.

The CDR3 bases are TGTGCCAGCAGCCAAGACCCACGCACGGACAGGGGGCGCGGGACCCAGTACTTC. It codes for CASSQDPRTDRGRGTQYF. J is TRBJ2-5 and V is TRBV3-1 (or the pseudogene TRBV3-2); 11 nucleotides align to TRBD1. Trimming took 0 bases from V and 7 from J; bases not matched to a gene: 13. The CDR3 length is 18 residues. Germline V gene lookup returns CDR1 LGHDT and CDR2 YNNKEL (reference sequence).

The gene calls are TRBV11-2 and TRBJ1-2, with 9 bases that match TRBD1. The CDR3 totals 16 residues. V lost 0 bases, J lost 7 bases, and 9 bases stayed unmatched. Germline CDR1 reads SGHAT; CDR2 reads FQNNGV. CDR3 DNA: TGTGCCAGCAGCTTAGATCAGACAGGGGGAAAGCGTGGCTACACCTTC. Its translation is CASSLDQTGGKRGYTF. The full variable domain, its missing parts supplied by reference TRBV11-2 and TRBJ1-2, is EAGVAQSPRYKIIEKRQSVAFWCNPISGHATLYWYQQILGQGPKLLIQFQNNGVVDDSQLPKDRFSAERLKGVDSTLKIQPAKLEDSAVYLCASSLDQTGGKRGYTFGSGTRLTVV.

This clone has just a few counts. The chain uses TRBV19 and TRBJ1-1; D not resolved. Germline values: CDR1 LNHDA, CDR2 SQIVND (reference sequence). The CDR3 is 15 amino acids. Trimming left V 0 bases short and J 0 bases short, with 8 bases between. CDR3: CASSIDRGMNTEAFF. In nucleotides, the CDR3 is TGTGCCAGTAGTATAGATCGGGGAATGAACACTGAAGCTTTCTTT.

The V and J genes are TRBV7-9 and TRBJ2-1; tentatively, D is TRBD1 (5 bases). This CDR3 is built from 16 residues. V was shortened by 5 bases and J by 2 bases, with 16 bases between the two germline ends. Germline V gene sequence: CDR1 SEHNR, CDR2 FQNEAQ (reference sequence). DNA of the CDR3: TGTGCCAGCAGCGATCTGGGAAGGGGTCCCTACAATGAGCAGTTCTTC. Its translation: CASSDLGRGPYNEQFF.

The V gene is TRBV30, the J gene TRBJ2-5; D unclear. Germline CDR1 is GTSNPN and CDR2 is SVGIG (reference sequence). The CDR3 runs 12 residues. Between the trimmed V and J ends, which lost 3 bases and 5 bases, there was a span of 10 bases. The CDR3 sequence: CAWRRYGETQYF. The CDR3 DNA reads as TGTGCCTGGAGGCGTTACGGGGAGACCCAGTACTTC.

As DNA, the CDR3 is TGTGCCAGTAGTACCATTACGCCGGGACAGCCTTCCTACGAGCAGTACTTC. As protein: CASSTITPGQPSYEQYF. The J gene is TRBJ2-7, the V gene TRBV19; TRBD1 matches 7 bases. The J segment lost 1 base and the V segment lost 4 bases, leaving 13 bases of the junction unmatched. The CDR3 loop spans 17 amino acids. The germline gives CDR1 LNHDA, CDR2 SQIVND (reference sequence).

The V and J genes are TRBV27 and TRBJ2-5; D remains unclear. Germline V lookup: CDR1 MNHEY, CDR2 SMNVEV (reference sequence). This CDR3 region has 15 residues. Trimming stripped 3 bases from V and 0 bases from J, with 11 bases between. The CDR3 DNA reads TGTGCCAGCAGTTTTTCTTCGGTGTACCAAGAGACCCAGTACTTC. This sequence encodes CASSFSSVYQETQYF.